Below, 14 T cell receptor beta chains from the same sample are listed, as sequenced in a study of blood T cell repertoires in COVID-19 (dated by TCRdb to the early 2020s). The library was generated by the immunoSEQ multiplex PCR assay. TCRdb took over this immuneACCESS table, retaining in-frame rearrangements with V and J assigned. Such tables are incomplete; in checked studies, under half of the missing clones stem from an unresolved V gene, and the remainder is unexplained. The table for this sample lists more than 110,000 clones; 80% to 85% of them were counted only once. The top ten clones comprise about 8% of the sample. The specimen sequenced was peripheral blood. These receptors originate from a human donor in a cohort sampled during active COVID-19.

J is TRBJ2-2 and V is TRBV19, with 10 bases lining up with TRBD2. With 10 bases clipped from V and 5 bases from J, the junction kept 13 bases outside the gene matches. The CDR3 has 16 residues. Germline V gene lookup returns CDR1 LNHDA and CDR2 SQIVND (reference sequence). The CDR3 DNA sequence: TGTGCCATCCGACTCCCTGGTAGCGGGGGGACCGGGGAGCTGTTTTTT. Translated: CAIRLPGSGGTGELFF.

This chain joins TRBV28 and TRBJ2-7; tentative D call: TRBD2 (5 bases). Trimming removed 3 bases at V and 5 bases at J, with 11 bases between. CDR1 MDHEN and CDR2 SYDVKM come from the germline V gene. There are 13 residues in the CDR3. In nucleotides, the CDR3 is TGTGCCAGCAGTTTTCCGCCCGGGAACGAGCAGTACTTC. Protein product: CASSFPPGNEQYF.

The CDR3 here is CASSEVGGSPLHF. CDR3 sequence (DNA): TGTGCCAGCAGTGAAGTAGGAGGTTCACCCCTCCACTTT. The J gene is TRBJ1-6, the V gene TRBV6-1; D gene uncertain. This CDR3 has 13 amino acids. Trimming shortened V by 1 base and J by 9 bases, and 7 bases separated the two germline ends. CDR1 and CDR2 from the germline V gene are MNHNS and SASEGT.

V gene TRBV3-1 (or the pseudogene TRBV3-2) combines with J gene TRBJ2-1, with 10 nucleotides matching TRBD2. CDR3 size: 20 residues. The trim removed 1 base at V and 0 bases at J, leaving 12 bases unmatched. The germline V gene encodes CDR1 LGHDT and CDR2 YNNKEL (reference sequence). The CDR3 DNA follows: TGTGCCAGCAGCCAAGCTGGATTAGCGGGGGGCCGGAGCTCCTACAATGAGCAGTTCTTC. It specifies CASSQAGLAGGRSSYNEQFF.

The J gene is TRBJ1-1, the V gene TRBV7-2; 8 bases fit TRBD1. CDR1 and CDR2 from the germline V gene are SGHTA and FQGNSA. This CDR3 comprises 14 residues. The J segment lost 6 bases and the V segment lost 1 base, leaving 4 bases of the junction unmatched. The CDR3 DNA is TGTGCCAGCAGCTTAGTGCAGGGGGCGGCTGAAGCTTTCTTT. Translating gives CASSLVQGAAEAFF.

Only one count was recorded for this clone. The chain recombines TRBV7-2 with TRBJ2-3; 10 bases are shared with TRBD2. In germline, CDR1 is SGHTA, CDR2 FQGNSA. J was trimmed by 3 bases and V by 3 bases; bases with no gene match: 3. The CDR3 covers 15 residues. CDR3 nucleotide sequence: TGTGCCAGCAGCTTTAGCGGGGGGCCAACAGATACGCAGTATTTT. It yields the protein CASSFSGGPTDTQYF.

This clone has more than one count but fewer than ten. The CDR3 loop reads CASSLDLDRYNSPLHF. The DNA of the CDR3 is TGTGCCAGCAGCTTAGATCTCGACAGGTATAATTCACCCCTCCACTTT. The chain couples TRBV11-2 to TRBJ1-6, with D tentatively TRBD1 (6 bases). Germline V gene sequence: CDR1 SGHAT, CDR2 FQNNGV. CDR3 length: 16 amino acids. Trimming left V 0 bases short and J 4 bases short, with 10 bases between.

The chain carries TRBV6-5 and TRBJ2-7, with 8 nucleotides matching TRBD2. V lost 6 bases and J lost 5; bases outside the gene matches: 6. CDR3 length: 13 amino acids. Germline CDR1 is MNHEY and CDR2 is SVGAGI. In DNA, the CDR3 is TGTGCCAGCAGATCGGGGGGGCGCGACGAGCAGTACTTC. As protein: CASRSGGRDEQYF.

The genes are TRBV5-5 and TRBJ2-5; D perhaps matches TRBD1 (6 bases). Trimming removed 2 bases at V and 0 bases at J, with 8 bases between. Germline CDR1 and CDR2: SGHKS and YYEKEE (reference sequence). This CDR3 comprises 14 residues. The CDR3 nucleotides are TGTGCCAGCAGCTTTGGACAGTACCAAGAGACCCAGTACTTC. Amino acids: CASSFGQYQETQYF.

This chain connects TRBV20-1 to TRBJ1-2, with unresolved D. The V end was cut by 3 bases, the J end by 5 bases, with 10 bases between. Looked up from germline, CDR1 is DFQATT and CDR2 is SNEGSKA (reference sequence). This CDR3 comprises 12 residues. As DNA, the CDR3 is TGCAGTGCTAGTGGGGAGGTTTATGGCTACACCTTC. It encodes CSASGEVYGYTF.

The rearrangement joins TRBV2 to TRBJ1-4, with D perhaps matching TRBD1 (6 bases). The V end lost 9 bases, the J end lost 6 bases, and 14 bases lay between the germline ends. The CDR3 runs to 13 residues. Germline loops: CDR1 SNHLY, CDR2 FYNNEI. The CDR3, as DNA: TGTGCCAGGCGGGTGGGGGCCGATGAAAAACTGTTTTTT. It encodes CARRVGADEKLFF.

V and J are TRBV9 and TRBJ2-4; TRBD2 might be the D (6 bases). Germline loops: CDR1 SGDLS, CDR2 YYNGEE. The CDR3 totals 14 residues. Deletions cut 0 bases from V and 8 bases from J, with 12 bases between. Here the CDR3 reads CASSVEARGDIQYF. The CDR3 DNA reads TGTGCCAGCAGCGTAGAGGCCCGCGGGGACATTCAGTACTTC.

J is TRBJ1-4 and V is TRBV21-1. TRBV21-1 represents a pseudogene. The CDR3 is 16 amino acids. DNA of the CDR3: TGTGCCAGCAGCAAAGCGCGGCAACGGTTTAATGAAAAACTGTTTTTT. It is translated as CASSKARQRFNEKLFF.

The rearrangement links TRBV5-4 to TRBJ2-3; 9 nucleotides match TRBD2. Germline loops: CDR1 SGHNT, CDR2 YYREEE (reference sequence). J gave up 2 bases and V 1 base, and 14 bases lay outside the gene matches. CDR3 length: 19 amino acids. CDR3 amino acids: CASSLQVSRGGRFTDTQYF. The CDR3 nucleotides are TGTGCCAGCAGCTTGCAAGTCTCGCGGGGGGGCCGGTTCACAGATACGCAGTATTTT.